The subject of this entry is one T cell receptor (beta chain). Germline values: CDR1 LNHDA, CDR2 SQIVND (reference sequence). The germline V and J ends were trimmed by 4 bases and 4 bases, with 17 bases remaining between them. The CDR3 covers 15 residues. The sample originates from a study of blood T cell repertoires in COVID-19. The table came from immunoSEQ multiplex PCR; TCRdb's copy has only in-frame clones and leaves some out. This table has about 91,000 clones, 85% to 90% appearing once. Source material: peripheral blood. The V and J genes are TRBV19 and TRBJ2-7; no definite D call. The receptor comes from a woman aged 80 or over with active COVID-19. The CDR3 sequence: CASSTSHSPLYEQYF. CDR3 sequence (DNA): TGTGCCAGTAGTACCTCGCACAGTCCACTTTACGAGCAGTACTTC.